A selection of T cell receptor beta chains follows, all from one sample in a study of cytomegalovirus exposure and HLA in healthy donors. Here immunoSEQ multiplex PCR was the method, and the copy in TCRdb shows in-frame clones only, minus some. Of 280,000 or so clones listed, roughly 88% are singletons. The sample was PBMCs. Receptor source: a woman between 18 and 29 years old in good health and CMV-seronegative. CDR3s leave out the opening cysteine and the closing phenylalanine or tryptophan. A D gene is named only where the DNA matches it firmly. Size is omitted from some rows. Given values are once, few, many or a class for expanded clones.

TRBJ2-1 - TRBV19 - ASSGYGEQF
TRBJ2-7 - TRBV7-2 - ASSQNRGSYEQY
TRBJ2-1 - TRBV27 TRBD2 ASRRTSINNEQF
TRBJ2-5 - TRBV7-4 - ASARETQY
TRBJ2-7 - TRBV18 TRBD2 ASSQGLAGAHEQY
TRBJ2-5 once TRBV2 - ASSERRQTQETQY
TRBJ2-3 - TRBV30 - ASLAGLTGWDTQY
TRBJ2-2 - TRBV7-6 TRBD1 ASSWDSANTGELF
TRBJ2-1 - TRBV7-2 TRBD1 ASSSDRGYNEQF
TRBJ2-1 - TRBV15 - ATSRGLSEGF
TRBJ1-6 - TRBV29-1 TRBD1 SVLQGGSLH
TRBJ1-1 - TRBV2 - ASSEARGSGSEAF
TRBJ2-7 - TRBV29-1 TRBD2 SVTPGTSGSAEQY
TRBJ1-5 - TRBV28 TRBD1 ASSLSLPLTGTNQPQH
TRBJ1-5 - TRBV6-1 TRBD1 ASSEFGSRGQPQH
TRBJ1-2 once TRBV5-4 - ASSLGGTGSDGFP
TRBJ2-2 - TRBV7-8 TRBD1 ASTLWTGPGELF
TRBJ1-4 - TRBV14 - ASSRIRGARRSNEKLF
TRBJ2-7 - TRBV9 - ASSADSGRGRDEQY
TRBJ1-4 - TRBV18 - ASSPPEVAKLF
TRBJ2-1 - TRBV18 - ASSPDSPLNEQF
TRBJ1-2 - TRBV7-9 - ASSRGGLVDYGYT
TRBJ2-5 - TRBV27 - ASSFQGNQETQY
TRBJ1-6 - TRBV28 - ASSGAGGHYNSPLH
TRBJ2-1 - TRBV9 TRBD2 ASSVNPSGRAEQF
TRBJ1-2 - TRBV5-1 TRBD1 ASSLDRGLGYGYT
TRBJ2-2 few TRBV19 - ASSPVNTGELF
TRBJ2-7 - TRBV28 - ASLPAADTYEQY
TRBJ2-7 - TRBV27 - ASSLEGRRYEQY
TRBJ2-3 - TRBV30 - AWSARTSYTDTQY
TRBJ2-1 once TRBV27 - ASSLSLALDEQF
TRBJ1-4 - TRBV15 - ATSRDHRQNLNEKLF
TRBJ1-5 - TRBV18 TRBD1 ASSPGTVNQPQH
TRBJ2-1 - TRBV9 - ASSRPAATEQF
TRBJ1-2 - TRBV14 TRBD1 ASSRQGAGGYT
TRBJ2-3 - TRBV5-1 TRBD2 ASTLAGLADTQY
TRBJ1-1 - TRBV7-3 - ASSLRGANEAF
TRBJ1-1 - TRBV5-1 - ASSLRGGGGYLNTEAF
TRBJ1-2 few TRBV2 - ASSESRVGGYT
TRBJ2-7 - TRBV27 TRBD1 ASSRAGTGGTYEQY
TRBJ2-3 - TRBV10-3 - ATGDREKDTQY
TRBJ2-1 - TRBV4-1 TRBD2 ASSYGLAGINEQF
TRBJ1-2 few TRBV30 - AAQGNYGYT
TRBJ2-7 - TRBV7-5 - VRSLGGLALYEQY
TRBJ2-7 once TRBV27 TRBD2 ASSLAGQYYEQY
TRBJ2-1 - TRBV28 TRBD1 ASSPGQGNEQF
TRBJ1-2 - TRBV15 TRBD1 ATSRAGQGFYGYT
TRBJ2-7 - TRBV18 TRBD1 ASSRGQTNEQY
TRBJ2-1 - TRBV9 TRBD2 ASSALAGDYNEQF
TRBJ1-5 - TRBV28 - ASSTGTYPEQPQH
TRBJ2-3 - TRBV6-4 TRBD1 ASSAGQGAVDTQY
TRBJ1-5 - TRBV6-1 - ASIFGGSNQPQH
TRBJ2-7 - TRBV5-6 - ASSSRGGLNGYYEQY